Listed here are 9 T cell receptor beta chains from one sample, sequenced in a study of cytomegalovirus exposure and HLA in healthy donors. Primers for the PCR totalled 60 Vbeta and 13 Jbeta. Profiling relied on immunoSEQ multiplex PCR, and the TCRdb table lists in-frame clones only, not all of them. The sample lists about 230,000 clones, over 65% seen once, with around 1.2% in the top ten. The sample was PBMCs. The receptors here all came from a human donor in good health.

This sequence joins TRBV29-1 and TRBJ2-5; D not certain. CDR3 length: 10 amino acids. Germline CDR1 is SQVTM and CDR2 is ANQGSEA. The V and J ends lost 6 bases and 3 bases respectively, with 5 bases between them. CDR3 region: CSVSEETQYF. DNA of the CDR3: TGCAGCGTGTCAGAAGAGACCCAGTACTTC.

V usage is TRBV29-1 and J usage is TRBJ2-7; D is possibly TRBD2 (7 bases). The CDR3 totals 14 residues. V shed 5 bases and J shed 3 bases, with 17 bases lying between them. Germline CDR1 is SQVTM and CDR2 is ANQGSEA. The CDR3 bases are TGCAGCGTTAGCGCCGGGGGGCGTAGCTACGAGCAGTACTTC. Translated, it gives CSVSAGGRSYEQYF.

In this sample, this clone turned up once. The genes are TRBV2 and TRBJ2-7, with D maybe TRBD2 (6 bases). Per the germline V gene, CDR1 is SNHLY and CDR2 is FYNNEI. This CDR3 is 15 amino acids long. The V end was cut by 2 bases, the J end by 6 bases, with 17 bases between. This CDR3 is CASSERIGGISEQYF. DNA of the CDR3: TGTGCCAGCAGTGAACGGATCGGGGGTATTAGCGAGCAGTACTTC.

The CDR3 coding sequence is TGTGCTAGTGGTTTGGTGGATGGGAGGACTCTCAATGAGCAGTTCTTC. Its translation is CASGLVDGRTLNEQFF. The V and J genes are TRBV12-5 and TRBJ2-1; a possible D gene is TRBD2 (6 bases). CDR1 LGHNT and CDR2 FRNRAP come from the germline V gene. The CDR3 length is 16 residues. Trimming removed 0 bases at V and 6 bases at J, with 15 bases between.

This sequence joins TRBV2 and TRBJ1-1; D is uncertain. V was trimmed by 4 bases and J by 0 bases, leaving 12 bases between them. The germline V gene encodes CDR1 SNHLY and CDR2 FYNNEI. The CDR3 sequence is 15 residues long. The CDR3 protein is CASSAYGDMNTEAFF. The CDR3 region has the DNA TGTGCCAGCAGTGCCTACGGGGATATGAACACTGAAGCTTTCTTT.

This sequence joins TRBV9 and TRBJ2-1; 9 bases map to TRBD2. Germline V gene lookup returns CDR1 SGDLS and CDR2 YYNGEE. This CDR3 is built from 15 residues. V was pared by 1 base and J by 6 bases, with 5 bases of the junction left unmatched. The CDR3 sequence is CASSVSLAGTNEQFF. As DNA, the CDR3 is TGTGCCAGCAGCGTAAGTCTAGCGGGAACCAATGAGCAGTTCTTC.

CDR3 DNA sequence: TGTGCCAGTAGTCCTTTGTTTAGCGGGACTGACGAGCAGTACTTC. Protein product: CASSPLFSGTDEQYF. The chain recombines TRBV19 with TRBJ2-7; 8 bases are shared with TRBD2. The CDR3 length is 15 residues. The V gene end was trimmed by 5 bases and the J gene end by 5 bases; junction bases not matched to a gene: 11. From germline, CDR1 is LNHDA and CDR2 SQIVND (reference sequence).

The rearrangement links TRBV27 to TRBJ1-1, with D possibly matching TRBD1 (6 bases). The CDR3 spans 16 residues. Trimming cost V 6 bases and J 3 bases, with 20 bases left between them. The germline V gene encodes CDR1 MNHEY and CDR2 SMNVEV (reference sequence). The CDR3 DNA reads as TGTGCCAGCAGAATCATAGGGGGGGCGAGGTACACTGAAGCTTTCTTT. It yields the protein CASRIIGGARYTEAFF.

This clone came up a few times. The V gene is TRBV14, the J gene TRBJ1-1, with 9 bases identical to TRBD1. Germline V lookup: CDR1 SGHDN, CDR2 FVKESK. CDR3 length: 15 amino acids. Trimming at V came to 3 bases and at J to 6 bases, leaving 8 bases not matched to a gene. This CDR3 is CASSQTTGGSPEAFF. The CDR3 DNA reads TGTGCCAGCAGCCAGACGACAGGGGGATCGCCTGAAGCTTTCTTT.